Listed below are T cell receptor beta chains from one sample, sequenced in a study of OX40 agonist ivuxolimab in advanced cancers. Assay used: immunoSEQ multiplex PCR; TCRdb lists only in-frame clones, some missing. The top ten clones hold approximately 13% of a sample with 20,000 to 25,000 clones, 84% of them seen once. The starting material was CD4+ or CD8+ T cells sorted from blood, obtained in a trial of the OX40 agonist ivuxolimab. Receptor source: an adult with an advanced solid tumor such as melanoma, head and neck, liver or kidney cancer. Both conserved end residues are part of each CDR3. The D gene is left open where the match is weak. Only part of the rows carry a size: once, few, many, or a class if the clone is expanded.

d_gene,v_gene,len,abundance,j_gene,CDR3nt,CDR3aa
.,TRBV5-8,15,.,TRBJ1-2,TGTGCCAGCAGCTTGGGTCGAAAGGGAAACTATGGCTACACCTTC,CASSLGRKGNYGYTF
TRBD2,TRBV9,16,.,TRBJ2-7,TGTGCCAGCAGCGTAGAAGCTCTAGCGGGGACCTACGAGCAGTACTTC,CASSVEALAGTYEQYF
TRBD1,TRBV6-5,14,.,TRBJ1-1,TGTGCCGCAGGGGGCTCCTCAATGAACACTGAAGCTTTCTTT,CAAGGSSMNTEAFF
.,TRBV6-6,14,.,TRBJ1-3,TGTGCCAGCAGTTACTCAGCAGGGGCTAACACCATATATTTT,CASSYSAGANTIYF
.,TRBV6-1,14,few,TRBJ1-2,TGTGCCAGCAGTGAAAAGGAAGGCGGCTATGGCTACACCTTC,CASSEKEGGYGYTF
.,TRBV7-9,12,.,TRBJ2-7,TGTGCCAGCAGCTTAAAAAGGGAAGAGCAGTACTTC,CASSLKREEQYF
TRBD1,TRBV4-1,14,.,TRBJ1-3,TGCGCCAGCAGATTACAGGGGTCTGGAAACACCATATATTTT,CASRLQGSGNTIYF
TRBD1,TRBV10-3,12,.,TRBJ2-1,TGTGCCATTAGGGGGCCGGACAATGAGCAGTTCTTC,CAIRGPDNEQFF
.,TRBV6-5,13,.,TRBJ1-2,TGTGCCAGCAGTTTTACCAGGGGCTATGGCTACACCTTC,CASSFTRGYGYTF
TRBD1,TRBV6-1,13,.,TRBJ2-7,TGTGCCACCCTACAGGGGGCGCCGGGAGAGCAGTACTTC,CATLQGAPGEQYF
.,TRBV7-2,18,.,TRBJ2-2,TGTGCCAGCAGCTTAGTGGCTAGGACCGAGCCGAACACCGGGGAGCTGTTTTTT,CASSLVARTEPNTGELFF
.,TRBV13,13,.,TRBJ1-2,TGTGCCAGCAGCCAAGGGGGATCGTATGGCTACACCTTC,CASSQGGSYGYTF
TRBD2,TRBV11-2,16,few,TRBJ2-3,TGTGCCAGCAGCTCGGGACTAGCACGAAGCACAGATACGCAGTATTTT,CASSSGLARSTDTQYF
.,TRBV7-6,13,few,TRBJ2-5,TGTGCCAGCAGCTTACGGAGCCAAGAGACCCAGTACTTC,CASSLRSQETQYF